A selection of T cell receptor beta chains follows, all from one sample in a study of T cell responses to AZD1222 COVID-19 vaccine. Method: immunoSEQ multiplex PCR; TCRdb's copy keeps in-frame clones and lacks some. The sample contains about 140,000 clones, around 90% of which appear only once. Material: peripheral blood, obtained on day 0 of AZD1222 vaccination. These receptors originate from an adult in good health. Both conserved end residues are part of each CDR3. D genes are given only for firm matches. The size of a clone is reported for some rows only, either as once, few or many, or as a class for expanded clones.

J: TRBJ1-4
size: NA
D: NA
V: TRBV12-5
CDR3: CASGFPDSTGEKLFF
DNA: TGTGCTAGTGGTTTCCCGGACTCGACGGGGGAAAAACTGTTTTTT

J: TRBJ1-1
size: NA
D: TRBD1
V: TRBV25-1
CDR3: CASSEGGQGTEAFF
DNA: TGTGCCAGCAGTGAAGGGGGACAGGGCACTGAAGCTTTCTTT

J: TRBJ2-7
size: NA
D: NA
V: TRBV30
CDR3: CAWSLDYEQYF
DNA: TGTGCCTGGAGTCTCGACTACGAGCAGTACTTC

J: TRBJ1-5
size: NA
D: NA
V: TRBV6-5
CDR3: CASERGGSNQPQHF
DNA: TGTGCCAGCGAACGTGGGGGAAGCAATCAGCCCCAGCATTTT

J: TRBJ1-2
size: NA
D: TRBD1
V: TRBV7-2
CDR3: CASSQGQPKDYGYTF
DNA: TGTGCCAGCAGCCAGGGACAGCCCAAGGACTATGGCTACACCTTC

J: TRBJ2-7
size: few
D: NA
V: TRBV2
CDR3: CASSVPLFGQSYEQYF
DNA: TGTGCCAGCAGTGTTCCTCTGTTCGGCCAATCCTACGAGCAGTACTTC

J: TRBJ2-7
size: NA
D: TRBD2
V: TRBV6-4
CDR3: CASLSGGPYEQYF
DNA: TGTGCCAGCCTTAGCGGGGGCCCCTACGAGCAGTACTTC

J: TRBJ1-5
size: NA
D: NA
V: TRBV2
CDR3: CASRLTGSNQPQHF
DNA: TGTGCCAGCAGATTGACAGGATCCAATCAGCCCCAGCATTTT

J: TRBJ1-3
size: once
D: NA
V: TRBV5-1
CDR3: CASSLGGSGNTIYF
DNA: TGCGCCAGCAGCTTGGGGGGCTCTGGAAACACCATATATTTT

J: TRBJ1-1
size: NA
D: NA
V: TRBV6-2/TRBV6-3
CDR3: CASSYSAGALNTEAFF
DNA: TGTGCCAGCAGTTACTCGGCAGGAGCTCTGAACACTGAAGCTTTCTTT

J: TRBJ1-5
size: NA
D: TRBD1
V: TRBV18
CDR3: CASSSTSGQGGQPQHF
DNA: TGTGCCAGCTCATCGACCAGTGGACAGGGAGGACAGCCCCAGCATTTT

J: TRBJ1-2
size: NA
D: NA
V: TRBV15
CDR3: CATSLLMGGYTF
DNA: TGTGCCACCTCGCTTCTAATGGGGGGCTACACCTTC

J: TRBJ1-4
size: NA
D: NA
V: TRBV5-1
CDR3: CASSWGHQNEKLFF
DNA: TGCGCCAGCAGCTGGGGACATCAGAATGAAAAACTGTTTTTT

J: TRBJ1-5
size: NA
D: NA
V: TRBV3-1/TRBV3-2
CDR3: CASSQELGGQPQHF
DNA: TGTGCCAGCAGCCAAGAATTGGGTGGGCAGCCCCAGCATTTT

J: TRBJ1-1
size: NA
D: TRBD1
V: TRBV3-1/TRBV3-2
CDR3: CASSRGQGGTEAFF
DNA: TGTGCCAGCAGCCGAGGACAGGGTGGTACTGAAGCTTTCTTT

J: TRBJ2-7
size: NA
D: NA
V: TRBV5-6
CDR3: CASSPRPGGGEEYF
DNA: TGTGCCAGCAGCCCCCGACCGGGCGGGGGCGAGGAGTACTTC

J: TRBJ2-1
size: NA
D: NA
V: TRBV6-5
CDR3: CASGGASYNEQFF
DNA: TGTGCCAGCGGGGGGGCCTCCTACAATGAGCAGTTCTTC

J: TRBJ1-2
size: NA
D: NA
V: TRBV6-5
CDR3: CASRLRTLGGYTF
DNA: TGTGCCAGCAGGCTAAGGACTTTAGGTGGCTACACCTTC

J: TRBJ2-7
size: NA
D: NA
V: TRBV28
CDR3: CASSSPAYEQYF
DNA: TGTGCCAGCAGTTCCCCCGCCTACGAGCAGTACTTC

J: TRBJ1-5
size: NA
D: NA
V: TRBV7-4
CDR3: CASSLGSGYSNQPQHF
DNA: TGTGCCAGCAGCTTAGGATCAGGTTATAGCAATCAGCCCCAGCATTTT

J: TRBJ1-1
size: NA
D: TRBD1
V: TRBV5-1
CDR3: CASSGGQGRGTEAFF
DNA: TGCGCCAGCAGCGGGGGACAGGGGCGAGGCACTGAAGCTTTCTTT

J: TRBJ1-2
size: NA
D: NA
V: TRBV15
CDR3: CATSRGEYYGYTF
DNA: TGTGCCACCAGCAGAGGAGAGTACTATGGCTACACCTTC

J: TRBJ1-1
size: once
D: TRBD1
V: TRBV7-9
CDR3: CASSSNRGRAFF
DNA: TGTGCCAGCAGCTCCAACAGGGGGCGGGCTTTCTTT

J: TRBJ2-1
size: NA
D: TRBD1
V: TRBV6-1
CDR3: CASSAPYRGLEGDEQFF
DNA: TGTGCCAGCAGTGCCCCATACAGGGGGCTGGAAGGGGATGAGCAGTTCTTC

J: TRBJ2-3
size: NA
D: NA
V: TRBV5-4
CDR3: CASSLARGGGTQYF
DNA: TGTGCCAGCAGCCTTGCACGAGGGGGGGGTACGCAGTATTTT

J: TRBJ2-1
size: NA
D: TRBD1
V: TRBV15
CDR3: CAIKDRERSYNEQFF
DNA: TGTGCCATCAAAGACAGGGAAAGGTCCTACAATGAGCAGTTCTTC

J: TRBJ1-2
size: few
D: NA
V: TRBV3-1/TRBV3-2
CDR3: CASSQDHQGYGYGYTF
DNA: TGTGCCAGCAGCCAAGATCATCAGGGGTATGGATATGGCTACACCTTC

J: TRBJ2-1
size: NA
D: NA
V: TRBV19
CDR3: CASSIWGPRDEQFF
DNA: TGTGCCAGTAGTATTTGGGGACCCAGGGATGAGCAGTTCTTC

J: TRBJ2-5
size: NA
D: TRBD1
V: TRBV5-4
CDR3: CASRNGVDRGSETQYF
DNA: TGTGCCAGCAGAAATGGGGTCGACAGGGGTAGCGAGACCCAGTACTTC

J: TRBJ2-7
size: NA
D: NA
V: TRBV6-5
CDR3: CASRPGPVRLEQYF
DNA: TGTGCCAGCAGGCCGGGACCCGTCCGACTCGAGCAGTACTTC

J: TRBJ1-2
size: NA
D: TRBD1
V: TRBV25-1
CDR3: CASRDSTGGSGYTF
DNA: TGTGCCAGCAGGGACTCAACAGGGGGTAGTGGCTACACCTTC

J: TRBJ1-4
size: NA
D: NA
V: TRBV21-1
CDR3: CASIRFGTPHEKLFF
DNA: TGTGCCAGCATCCGATTCGGGACGCCCCATGAAAAACTGTTTTTT